The rows below give T cell receptor beta chains drawn from one sample of a study of Graves' ophthalmopathy and Graves' hyperthyroidism. One entry per CDR3 protein, called by TCRdb with MiXCR from the multiplex PCR reads. Of roughly 300,000 distinct CDR3 sequences listed, about 17% were seen once; the top ten hold roughly an eighth. The sample consisted of peripheral blood. These receptor sequences come from an adult man with Graves' ophthalmopathy. Both conserved end residues are part of each CDR3. Each record gives: D gene, clone size, J gene, V gene, CDR3 protein, CDR3 DNA. D genes are given only for firm matches. Size is omitted from some rows. Given values are once, few, many or a class for expanded clones.

TRBD1 | many | TRBJ1-3 | TRBV5-5 | CASSWRQGLGNTIYF | TGTGCCAGCAGCTGGAGACAGGGGTTAGGAAACACCATATATTTT
. | many | TRBJ1-1 | TRBV6-7 | CASSYSYSEEEGTEAFF | TGTGCCAGCAGTTACTCGTACTCAGAAGAAGAGGGCACTGAAGCTTTCTTT
. | many | TRBJ1-2 | TRBV7-2 | CASSLDGTYGYTF | TGTGCCAGCAGCTTAGACGGGACCTATGGCTACACCTTC
. | few | TRBJ2-7 | TRBV18 | CASSPPTTNAYEQYF | TGTGCCAGCTCACCACCGACGACCAACGCCTACGAGCAGTACTTC
TRBD1 | many | TRBJ2-2 | TRBV7-7 | CASSPLKGANTGELFF | TGTGCTAGCAGCCCTCTTAAGGGGGCTAACACCGGGGAGCTGTTTTTT
. | . | TRBJ2-7 | TRBV10-3 | CATKDSGRPGFNEQYF | TGTGCCACCAAGGACAGCGGGCGCCCGGGATTCAACGAGCAGTACTTC
. | many | TRBJ1-2 | TRBV3-1 | CASSQPLDGYTF | TGTGCCAGCAGCCAACCTCTGGATGGCTACACCTTC
TRBD2 | . | TRBJ2-7 | TRBV6-5 | CASSYSSVGTTNYEQYF | TGTGCCAGCAGTTACTCGAGTGTTGGGACTACCAACTACGAGCAGTACTTC
. | many | TRBJ2-5 | TRBV12-3/TRBV12-4 | CASSLIGETQYF | TGTGCCAGCAGTTTGATCGGCGAGACCCAGTACTTC
. | many | TRBJ1-6 | TRBV6-2/TRBV6-3 | CASSYISGNSPLHF | TGTGCCAGCAGTTACATCTCGGGAAATTCACCCCTCCACTTT
TRBD2 | . | TRBJ2-7 | TRBV6-2/TRBV6-3 | CASSLSGTAYEQYF | TGTGCCAGCAGTTTAAGCGGGACGGCCTACGAGCAGTACTTC
. | many | TRBJ2-5 | TRBV29-1 | CSVSYQETQYF | TGCAGCGTCTCGTACCAAGAGACCCAGTACTTC
. | many | TRBJ1-1 | TRBV2 | CASSGGDVGNTEAFF | TGTGCCAGCTCTGGGGGGGACGTGGGGAACACTGAAGCTTTCTTT
. | many | TRBJ1-2 | TRBV15 | CATSRDLPASTYGYTF | TGTGCCACCAGCAGAGATCTGCCAGCTTCGACCTATGGCTACACCTTC